This T cell receptor (beta chain) was captured in a study of blood T cell repertoires in COVID-19. Whole-study context: Samples of COVID-19 (acute and convalescent) were obtained from the United States, Italy and Spain. T cells, B-cell-depleted T cells, or PBMCs provided the cDNA or gDNA that served as material.

This CDR3 has 15 residues. The V gene lost 1 base and the J gene lost 0 bases, with 10 bases spanning the gap. Germline V gene data show CDR1 as MGHRA and CDR2 as YSYEKL. Original processing methods: Scientists estimated how many nucleated cells there were by amplifying reference gene primers. Here immunoSEQ multiplex PCR was the method, and the copy in TCRdb shows in-frame clones only, minus some. That table supplies the V and J calls and clone size; D and trimming were determined from the DNA. The data hold about 200,000 clones, with about 83% observed a single time. This clonotype was sampled from a man aged 60 to 75 who had recovered from COVID-19. Sequencing was carried out using peripheral blood. The rearrangement uses TRBV4-1 and TRBJ2-7, with a weak D call TRBD2 (6 bases). The CDR3 loop reads CASSQAGAASYEQYF. The CDR3 nucleotides read TGCGCCAGCAGCCAAGCGGGAGCGGCCTCCTACGAGCAGTACTTC.